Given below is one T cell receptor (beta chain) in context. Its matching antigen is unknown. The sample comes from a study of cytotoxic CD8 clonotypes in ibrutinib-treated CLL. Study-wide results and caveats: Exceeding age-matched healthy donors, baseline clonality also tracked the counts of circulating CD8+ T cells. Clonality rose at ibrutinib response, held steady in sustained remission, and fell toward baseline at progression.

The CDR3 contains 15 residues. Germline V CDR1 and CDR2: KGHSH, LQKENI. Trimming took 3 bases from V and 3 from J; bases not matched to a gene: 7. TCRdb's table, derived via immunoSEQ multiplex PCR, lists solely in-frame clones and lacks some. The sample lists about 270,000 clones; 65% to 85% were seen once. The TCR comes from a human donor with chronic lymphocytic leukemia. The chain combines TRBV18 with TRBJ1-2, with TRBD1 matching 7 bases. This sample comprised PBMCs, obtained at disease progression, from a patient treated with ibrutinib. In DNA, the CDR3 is TGTGCCAGCTCACCGACCCCGACAGGGTACTATGGCTACACCTTC. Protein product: CASSPTPTGYYGYTF.